Included here is one T cell receptor beta chain sequence, with context. The sample is drawn from a study of blood T cell repertoires in COVID-19. The overall study: Collection of acute and convalescent COVID-19 samples took place in the United States, Italy and Spain. Sources were T cells, B-cell-depleted T cells, or PBMCs; the material itself was cDNA or gDNA.

V was cut by 6 bases and J by 3 bases, with 14 bases left in between. The CDR3 is made up of 13 amino acids. In germline, CDR1 is SQVTM, CDR2 ANQGSEA. Study processing details: Amplification with reference gene primers provided the estimates of nucleated cell counts. Method: immunoSEQ multiplex PCR; TCRdb's copy keeps in-frame clones and lacks some. V and J calls and clone size are copied from that table; D and trimming were computed from the DNA. The sample shows around 100,000 clones, roughly 87% of them seen only once. The TCR comes from a human donor in a cohort sampled during active COVID-19. The chain uses TRBV29-1 and TRBJ1-1; no reliable D call. The specimen sequenced was peripheral blood. CDR3 sequence reads: CSVSQIGDTEAFF. In nucleotides, the CDR3 is TGCAGCGTCTCACAGATCGGGGACACTGAAGCTTTCTTT. The complete variable domain, with remaining parts taken from reference TRBV29-1 and TRBJ1-1, reads SAVISQKPSRDICQRGTSLTIQCQVDSQVTMMFWYRQQPGQSLTLIATANQGSEATYESGFVIDKFPISRPNLTFSTLTVSNMSPEDSSIYLCSVSQIGDTEAFFGQGTRLTVV.